This T cell receptor (beta chain) was captured in a study of T-cell memory formation after mild COVID-19. The germline CDR1 and CDR2 sequences are KGHSH and LQKENI. The CDR3 has 12 amino acids. The V end was cut by 1 base, the J end by 5 bases, with 5 bases between. The authors produced TCR alpha and TCR beta cDNA libraries with sample barcodes and UMIs by 5'RACE using constant-segment primers. TCRdb re-analysed the 5' RACE reads in MiXCR, keeping a single row per CDR3 protein. The sample holds more than 75,000 distinct CDR3 sequences, around a quarter seen once. Findings of the study overall: Memory from before infection featured some responding clones, which suggests cross-reactive memory joined. Clones contracting day 15 to 85 were balanced CD4/CD8; later expanders leaned CD4+.

This clonotype was seen more than once but under ten times. Its specificity is unknown. Specimen: PBMCs or a T cell subset sorted from them (not recorded which). The clonotype was recovered from a man aged 18 to 29 who had mild COVID-19 (a few samples of this study predate the infection). Cell type and time point are not known. This sequence joins TRBV18 and TRBJ2-5; D uncertain. CDR3 protein: CASSPRWETQYF. CDR3 nucleotide sequence: TGTGCCAGCTCACCACGGTGGGAGACCCAGTACTTC.